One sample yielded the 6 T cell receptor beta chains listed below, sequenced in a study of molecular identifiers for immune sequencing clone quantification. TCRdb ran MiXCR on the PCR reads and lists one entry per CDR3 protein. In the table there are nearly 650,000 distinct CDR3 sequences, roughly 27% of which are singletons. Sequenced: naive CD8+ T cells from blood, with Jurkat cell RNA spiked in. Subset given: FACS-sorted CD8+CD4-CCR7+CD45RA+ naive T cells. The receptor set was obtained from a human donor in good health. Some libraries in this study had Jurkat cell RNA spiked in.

CDR3 bases: TGTGCCAGCAGCCCCTCCCGGGGGCCGGGGGAAAAACTGTTTTTT. It encodes CASSPSRGPGEKLFF. V is TRBV9 and J is TRBJ1-4; TRBD1 might be the D (6 bases). Trimming cost V 4 bases and J 8 bases, with 18 bases left between them. CDR1 is SGDLS, CDR2 YYNGEE, per germline. CDR3 length: 15 amino acids.

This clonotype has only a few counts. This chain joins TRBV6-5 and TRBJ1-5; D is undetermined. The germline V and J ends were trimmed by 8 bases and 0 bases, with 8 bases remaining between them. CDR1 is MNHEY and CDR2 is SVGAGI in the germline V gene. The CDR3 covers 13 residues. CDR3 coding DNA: TGTGCCAGCGGGCCGGATAGCAATCAGCCCCAGCATTTT. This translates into CASGPDSNQPQHF.

The CDR3 DNA reads TGTGCCAGCAGTTTACGGACAGGGGATAATTCACCCCTCCACTTT. It specifies CASSLRTGDNSPLHF. The rearrangement links TRBV27 to TRBJ1-6; TRBD1 matches at 9 bases. There are 15 residues in the CDR3. CDR1 is MNHEY and CDR2 is SMNVEV in the germline V gene (reference sequence). V was clipped by 2 bases and J by 5 bases; unmatched bases: 1.

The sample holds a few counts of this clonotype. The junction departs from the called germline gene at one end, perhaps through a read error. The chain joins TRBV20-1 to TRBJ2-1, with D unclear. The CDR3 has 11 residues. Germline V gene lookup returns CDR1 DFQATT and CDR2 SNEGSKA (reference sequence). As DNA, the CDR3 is TGCAGTGCTAGAGACGGTGGGGTAGAGCTCTTC. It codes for CSARDGGVELF.

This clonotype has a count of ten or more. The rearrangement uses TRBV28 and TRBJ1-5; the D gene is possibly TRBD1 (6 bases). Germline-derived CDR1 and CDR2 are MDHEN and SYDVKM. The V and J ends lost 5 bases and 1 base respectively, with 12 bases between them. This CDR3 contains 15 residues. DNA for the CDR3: TGTGCCAGCAGTGGACAGACAGTGAGCAATCAGCCCCAGCATTTT. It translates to CASSGQTVSNQPQHF.

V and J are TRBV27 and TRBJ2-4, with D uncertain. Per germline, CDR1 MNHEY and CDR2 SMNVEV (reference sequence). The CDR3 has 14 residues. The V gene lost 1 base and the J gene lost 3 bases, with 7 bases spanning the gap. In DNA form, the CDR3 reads TGTGCCAGCAGTTTATTAGGCGACAAAAACATTCAGTACTTC. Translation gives CASSLLGDKNIQYF.